The sequence of this T cell receptor beta chain was determined in a study of response to subunit inactivated influenza vaccine. Study results and limitations: Each seasonal influenza vaccination, the authors suggested, recruits few new T cells.

In TCRdb, the RT-PCR reads were re-called with MiXCR into one record per CDR3 protein. The table records approximately 480,000 distinct CDR3 sequences, approximately 11% of them present only once. This clonotype was recorded at least ten times. The antigen remains undetermined. The receptor comes from a man between 50 and 59 years old who received an inactivated influenza vaccine. Sequenced here: PBMCs from blood, sampled 45 days after vaccination.

CDR3 DNA sequence: TGTGCCAGCAGCGGCTGGACTAGCGGGAGGGAGCAGGTCTACAATGAGCAGTTCTTC. Translating it yields CASSGWTSGREQVYNEQFF. This sequence joins TRBV11-1 and TRBJ2-1, with TRBD2 matching over 15 bases. Germline V gene data show CDR1 as SGHAT and CDR2 as FQDESV (reference sequence). The V gene end was trimmed by 5 bases and the J gene end by 3 bases; junction bases not matched to a gene: 11. CDR3 size: 19 residues.